This is a list of T cell receptor beta chains from one sample in a study of OX40 agonist ivuxolimab in advanced cancers. Sequenced by immunoSEQ multiplex PCR; TCRdb stores in-frame clones only, minus some. The sample includes tens of thousands of clones, just over 90% of them seen just once. The source was CD4+ or CD8+ T cells sorted from blood, collected in a trial of the OX40 agonist ivuxolimab. Receptors originate from an adult with an advanced solid tumor such as melanoma, head and neck, liver or kidney cancer. The CDR3 runs from the conserved cysteine through the conserved F or W. A D gene is named only where the DNA matches it firmly. Clone size is given for some rows only: seen once, a few or many times, or a class if the clone is expanded.

clone_size	j_call	v_call	d_call	cdr3_aa	cdr3_nt
-	TRBJ2-1	TRBV2	TRBD2	CASSDRRGSSYNEQFF	TGTGCCAGCAGTGATAGGCGCGGGAGCTCCTACAATGAGCAGTTCTTC
once	TRBJ2-2	TRBV30	-	CAWSVTANTGELFF	TGTGCCTGGAGTGTAACAGCGAACACCGGGGAGCTGTTTTTT
-	TRBJ2-7	TRBV15	TRBD1	CATTGTDGEQYF	TGTGCCACAACCGGGACAGACGGCGAGCAGTACTTC
-	TRBJ2-3	TRBV9	-	CASSVGPSLSTDTQYF	TGTGCCAGCAGCGTAGGGCCTTCCCTTAGCACAGATACGCAGTATTTT
-	TRBJ1-5	TRBV30	-	CAWSVQRGGRIGNQPQHF	TGTGCCTGGAGTGTACAACGCGGGGGGAGGATTGGCAATCAGCCCCAGCATTTT
few	TRBJ2-7	TRBV6-1	-	CASSEVSGDEQYF	TGTGCCAGCAGTGAAGTGTCCGGGGACGAGCAGTACTTC
-	TRBJ1-1	TRBV14	-	CASSQDFVRATEAFF	TGTGCCAGCAGCCAAGATTTTGTCAGGGCGACTGAAGCTTTCTTT
-	TRBJ1-2	TRBV19	-	CASSMRSNYGYTF	TGTGCCAGTAGTATGCGCTCTAACTATGGCTACACCTTC
-	TRBJ1-6	TRBV5-1	-	CASSLGDSNSPLHF	TGCGCCAGCAGCTTGGGAGACAGTAATTCACCCCTCCACTTT
-	TRBJ1-2	TRBV7-2	TRBD1	CASSLEDRGNSGYTF	TGTGCCAGCAGCTTAGAGGACAGGGGGAATTCTGGCTACACCTTC
-	TRBJ1-3	TRBV16	-	CASSQSVTGNTIYF	TGTGCCAGCAGCCAATCAGTTACTGGAAACACCATATATTTT
-	TRBJ1-2	TRBV20-1	-	CSASRGSGYTF	TGCAGTGCTAGCCGGGGCAGTGGCTACACCTTC
-	TRBJ2-7	TRBV6-5	-	CASRPPGLIYEQYF	TGTGCCAGCAGACCCCCGGGACTGATCTACGAGCAGTACTTC
-	TRBJ2-1	TRBV5-1	TRBD2	CASSQTSGSLNEQFF	TGCGCCAGCAGCCAGACTAGCGGGTCGCTTAATGAGCAGTTCTTC
-	TRBJ2-2	TRBV7-3	-	CASSLRSGTKNTGELFF	TGTGCCAGCAGCTTAAGAAGTGGGACAAAAAACACCGGGGAGCTGTTTTTT
-	TRBJ2-7	TRBV9	-	CASSVGSGTRYEQYF	TGTGCCAGCAGCGTAGGGAGCGGAACACGCTACGAGCAGTACTTC
-	TRBJ2-5	TRBV12-5	TRBD2	CASGTSGIRETQYF	TGTGCTAGTGGAACTAGCGGGATACGGGAGACCCAGTACTTC
-	TRBJ2-3	TRBV4-2	TRBD2	CASSRTSGSSTDTQYF	TGTGCCAGCAGCCGAACTAGCGGGAGCAGCACAGATACGCAGTATTTT
-	TRBJ2-7	TRBV9	TRBD2	CASSVGLADSYEQYF	TGTGCCAGCAGCGTCGGACTAGCGGACTCCTACGAGCAGTACTTC
-	TRBJ2-7	TRBV2	TRBD2	CAGSSGGAYEQYF	TGTGCCGGGAGTAGCGGGGGAGCCTACGAGCAGTACTTC
-	TRBJ1-4	TRBV4-2	-	CASSQGGDGVEKLFF	TGTGCCAGCAGCCAAGGCGGGGACGGGGTTGAAAAACTGTTTTTT
-	TRBJ2-1	TRBV4-2	-	CASSQDYGAQFF	TGTGCCAGCAGCCAAGATTACGGTGCGCAGTTCTTC
-	TRBJ2-5	TRBV28	TRBD1	CATGQGEETQYF	TGTGCCACCGGACAGGGAGAAGAGACCCAGTACTTC
-	TRBJ1-2	TRBV10-1	TRBD1	CASSEPDRGGGYTF	TGCGCCAGCAGTGAGCCCGACAGGGGTGGGGGCTACACCTTC
-	TRBJ1-2	TRBV7-9	TRBD1	CASTQQGSYGYTF	TGTGCCAGCACCCAACAGGGGAGCTATGGCTACACCTTC
-	TRBJ1-4	TRBV2	-	CASSEEEKLFF	TGTGCCAGCAGTGAAGAAGAAAAACTGTTTTTT
few	TRBJ2-6	TRBV18	-	CASSPSGANVLTF	TGTGCCAGCTCACCCTCCGGGGCCAACGTCCTGACTTTC
-	TRBJ2-1	TRBV7-9	-	CASSSWRDYEQFF	TGTGCCAGCAGCTCCTGGCGAGACTATGAGCAGTTCTTC
-	TRBJ2-3	TRBV4-1	-	CASSQRGGAGTDTQYF	TGCGCCAGCAGCCAGAGGGGGGGCGCGGGCACAGATACGCAGTATTTT
-	TRBJ2-1	TRBV11-3	-	CASSLDLQRYNEQFF	TGTGCCAGCAGCTTAGACCTACAGAGATACAATGAGCAGTTCTTC
-	TRBJ2-7	TRBV6-6	-	CASMDQVYEQYF	TGTGCCAGCATGGATCAAGTCTACGAGCAGTACTTC
-	TRBJ1-1	TRBV7-2	-	CASSTRTAGNTEAFF	TGTGCCAGCAGCACCCGTACTGCGGGGAACACTGAAGCTTTCTTT
few	TRBJ2-5	TRBV20-1	TRBD2	CSALLPSGIYF	TGCAGTGCTCTACTACCTAGCGGGATTTACTTC
once	TRBJ2-1	TRBV7-9	-	CASSLDARDLYNEQFF	TGTGCCAGCAGCTTAGACGCCAGGGACTTATACAATGAGCAGTTCTTC
-	TRBJ2-2	TRBV7-3	-	CASSYQSNTGELFF	TGTGCCAGCAGCTACCAATCGAACACCGGGGAGCTGTTTTTT
-	TRBJ2-1	TRBV4-1	-	CASSQVQGLGNEQFF	TGCGCCAGCAGCCAAGTACAGGGACTTGGCAATGAGCAGTTCTTC
-	TRBJ2-1	TRBV25-1	-	CASSGGLFSYNEQFF	TGTGCCAGCAGTGGAGGATTATTCTCCTACAATGAGCAGTTCTTC
-	TRBJ2-1	TRBV2	TRBD2	CASSSGTSLNEQFF	TGTGCCAGCAGCTCCGGGACTAGCCTCAATGAGCAGTTCTTC
-	TRBJ1-4	TRBV6-5	-	CASSYTYGEEEKLFF	TGTGCCAGCAGTTACACCTACGGGGAAGAAGAAAAACTGTTTTTT
-	TRBJ2-7	TRBV27	TRBD1	CASSSLGQGYEQYF	TGTGCCAGCAGTTCCCTCGGACAGGGGTACGAGCAGTACTTC
-	TRBJ2-1	TRBV7-8	-	CASSLASRYNEQFF	TGTGCCAGCAGCTTAGCGTCAAGGTACAATGAGCAGTTCTTC
-	TRBJ2-4	TRBV28	-	CASSLDLAKNIQYF	TGTGCCAGCAGTTTAGATCTGGCCAAAAACATTCAGTACTTC
-	TRBJ2-1	TRBV4-3	-	CASSRVGRDNEQFF	TGCGCCAGCAGCCGGGTGGGCAGGGACAATGAGCAGTTCTTC
once	TRBJ2-3	TRBV4-2	TRBD1	CASSQVGTGTDTQYF	TGTGCCAGCAGCCAAGTCGGGACAGGCACAGATACGCAGTATTTT
-	TRBJ1-5	TRBV28	TRBD1	CASKQGSNQPQHF	TGTGCCAGCAAACAGGGGAGCAATCAGCCCCAGCATTTT
-	TRBJ2-5	TRBV4-2	-	CASSQVSGTRFQETQYF	TGTGCCAGCAGCCAAGTTTCGGGGACAAGGTTTCAAGAGACCCAGTACTTC
-	TRBJ2-7	TRBV7-2	-	CASSLGTQRWEQYF	TGTGCCAGCAGCCTCGGGACTCAGAGATGGGAGCAGTACTTC
-	TRBJ2-7	TRBV5-1	TRBD1	CASSPLPTGAYEQYF	TGCGCCAGCAGCCCGCTACCGACAGGGGCCTACGAGCAGTACTTC
-	TRBJ1-1	TRBV5-1	-	CASSFRAEAFF	TGCGCCAGCAGCTTCCGCGCTGAAGCTTTCTTT
-	TRBJ1-3	TRBV13	-	CASSLAGRSGNTIYF	TGTGCCAGCAGCTTGGCAGGCCGCTCTGGAAACACCATATATTTT
-	TRBJ2-3	TRBV7-2	-	CASREASTDTQYF	TGTGCCAGCAGGGAGGCTAGCACAGATACGCAGTATTTT
-	TRBJ2-1	TRBV29-1	-	CSVDRGADSYYNEQFF	TGCAGCGTTGACAGGGGGGCGGACTCCTATTACAATGAGCAGTTCTTC